Listed here are 27 T cell receptor beta chains from one sample, sequenced in a study of shared clonotypes between healthy human individuals (dated by TCRdb to 2018 to 2021). The library was generated by the immunoSEQ multiplex PCR assay. Drawn from immuneACCESS, this table holds only the in-frame rearrangements with V and J called that TCRdb kept. Clones are partly lost; checked studies trace under half to an unresolved V gene and leave the rest unexplained. This sample comprises some 2,400,000 clones, 90% to 97% of them detected only once. The ten largest clones capture roughly 0.13% of the sample. Sequencing input: naive CD4+ T cells sorted from blood. Per the publication, the cell subset or site label means: CD45RA+ positively selected. These receptors were taken from a man aged 18 to 29 in good health.

The V gene is TRBV6-5, the J gene TRBJ2-1; 8 nucleotides align to TRBD2. The V and J ends lost 5 bases and 0 bases, in that order; junction bases with no gene match: 3. The CDR3 consists of 15 residues. Looked up from germline, CDR1 is MNHEY and CDR2 is SVGAGI. CDR3 nucleotide sequence: TGTGCCAGCAGTAGGGCGGGGGGCTCCTACAATGAGCAGTTCTTC. Translated: CASSRAGGSYNEQFF.

The rearrangement joins TRBV7-6 to TRBJ1-6; no firm D call. CDR1 is SGHVS and CDR2 is FNYEAQ in the germline V gene. V lost 5 bases and J lost 14, with 25 bases in between. This CDR3 has 16 amino acids. CDR3 protein: CASSPLPVTQLHALHF. The DNA of the CDR3 is TGTGCCAGCAGCCCCCTCCCAGTAACCCAACTCCATGCCCTCCACTTT. The full variable domain, with the rest looked up from reference TRBV7-6 and TRBJ1-6, is GAGVSQSPRYKVTKRGQDVALRCDPISGHVSLYWYRQALGQGPEFLTYFNYEAQQDKSGLPNDRFSAERPEGSISTLTIQRTEQRDSAMYRCASSPLPVTQLHALHFGNGTRLTVT.

The chain is built from TRBV5-4 and TRBJ1-2; D is undetermined. Germline V gene data show CDR1 as SGHNT and CDR2 as YYREEE (reference sequence). CDR3 length equals 14 residues. V lost 0 bases and J 8 bases, leaving 14 bases between the germline ends. CDR3 sequence: CASSLDSSYRGYTF. In DNA form, the CDR3 reads TGTGCCAGCAGCTTGGACAGTTCCTATAGGGGCTACACCTTC.

CDR3 sequence: CASSQDLRVGYTF. CDR3 nucleotide sequence: TGTGCCAGCAGCCAAGATCTTCGGGTTGGCTACACCTTC. The chain is built from TRBV14 and TRBJ1-2; D not certain. V lost 0 bases and J lost 7, with 9 bases in between. Germline-derived CDR1 and CDR2 are SGHDN and FVKESK. This CDR3 has 13 amino acids.

V is TRBV30 and J is TRBJ2-2, with D uncertain. Trimming removed 2 bases from V and 8 bases from J, with 3 bases in between. CDR3 length: 10 amino acids. Per the germline V gene, CDR1 is GTSNPN and CDR2 is SVGIG (reference sequence). DNA for the CDR3: TGTGCCTGGAGTCAGGGGGAGCTGTTTTTT. It translates to CAWSQGELFF.

The chain couples TRBV5-6 to TRBJ2-7; either TRBD1 or TRBD2 may supply D (7 bases each). The CDR3 length is 13 residues. Trimming removed 4 bases at V and 5 bases at J, with 13 bases between. From germline, CDR1 is SGHDT and CDR2 YYEEEE. In nucleotides, the CDR3 is TGTGCCAGCAGCAAGCGGGACAGCAACGAGCAGTACTTC. Protein product: CASSKRDSNEQYF.

The chain couples TRBV2 to TRBJ1-2, with TRBD1 as a possible D gene (6 bases). The CDR3 extends over 13 amino acids. V was clipped by 9 bases and J by 4 bases, with 15 bases between them. In germline, CDR1 is SNHLY, CDR2 FYNNEI. In nucleotides, the CDR3 is TGTGCCAGTCTAGGGGGGTATAGCTATGGCTACACCTTC. It translates to CASLGGYSYGYTF.

The chain recombines TRBV27 with TRBJ1-1; tentative D call: TRBD1 (6 bases). V lost 4 bases to trimming and J lost 6 bases, with 18 bases between them. The CDR3 is 15 amino acids. The germline gives CDR1 MNHEY, CDR2 SMNVEV (reference sequence). CDR3 protein: CASSSLDRTKPEAFF. In nucleotides, the CDR3 is TGTGCCAGCAGTTCACTCGACAGGACCAAGCCTGAAGCTTTCTTT.

The chain links TRBV7-6 to TRBJ2-2, with 9 bases fitting TRBD2. The CDR3 is 16 residues long. Germline CDR1 is SGHVS and CDR2 is FNYEAQ. The trim removed 5 bases at V and 7 bases at J, leaving 11 bases unmatched. CDR3 sequence: CASSPSGLAVGGELFF. In DNA form, the CDR3 reads TGTGCCAGCAGCCCATCGGGACTAGCAGTGGGCGGGGAGCTGTTTTTT.

The V gene is TRBV10-3, the J gene TRBJ2-3; tentative D call: TRBD2 (6 bases). V dropped 3 bases and J dropped 2 bases, with 15 bases sitting between them. Germline V lookup: CDR1 ENHRY, CDR2 SYGVKD. This CDR3 comprises 16 residues. The CDR3: CAISEAGPLPTDTQYF. CDR3 coding DNA: TGTGCCATCAGTGAAGCGGGCCCTCTACCCACAGATACGCAGTATTTT.

The genes are TRBV10-2 and TRBJ2-3; tentative D call: TRBD1 (6 bases). There are 14 residues in the CDR3. Germline values: CDR1 WSHSY, CDR2 SAAADI. V lost 7 bases and J lost 0, with 11 bases in between. CDR3 loop: CASNKGGSTDTQYF. In nucleotides, the CDR3 is TGCGCCAGCAACAAAGGGGGTAGCACAGATACGCAGTATTTT.

The chain joins TRBV5-8 to TRBJ1-2; 9 nucleotides align to TRBD1. The CDR3 runs to 17 residues. Germline CDR1 SGHTS, CDR2 YDEGEE. V gave up 2 bases and J gave up 4 bases; unmatched junction bases: 12. The CDR3 DNA reads TGTGCCAGCAGCTTACCGGGACAGGGAACCCCCCTCTATGGCTACACCTTC. Residues: CASSLPGQGTPLYGYTF.

The chain combines TRBV28 with TRBJ1-1; 8 bases line up with TRBD1. The CDR3 runs to 15 residues. CDR1 and CDR2 (germline): MDHEN, SYDVKM. V lost 6 bases to trimming and J lost 0 bases; unmatched junction nucleotides: 6. CDR3 bases: TGTGCCAGCAGCACCGGGGGACAGGTGAACACTGAAGCTTTCTTT. Residues: CASSTGGQVNTEAFF.

The chain has TRBV19 and TRBJ2-3; 9 bases are shared with TRBD2. This CDR3 comprises 17 residues. Losses at the gene ends were 1 base for V and 2 bases for J; bases not matched to a gene: 7. Per germline, CDR1 LNHDA and CDR2 SQIVND (reference sequence). The CDR3 bases are TGTGCCAGTAGTATAGCCGCTAGCGGGGTCTCCACAGATACGCAGTATTTT. It specifies CASSIAASGVSTDTQYF.

For this clone: The sample holds other DNA sequences that translate to the same CDR3. This chain uses TRBV7-3 with TRBJ1-1; 9 bases are shared with TRBD1. The germline CDR1 and CDR2 sequences are SGHTA and FQGTGA. This CDR3 spans 14 amino acids. V shed 1 base, J shed 5 bases, and the junction held 2 bases outside the gene matches. In nucleotides, the CDR3 is TGTGCCAGCAGCTTAAAAGGACAGGGGACTGAAGCTTTCTTT. Translated: CASSLKGQGTEAFF.

In this sample, this clone turned up once. The rearrangement uses TRBV4-1 and TRBJ2-5; 13 bases are shared with TRBD2. V was pared by 4 bases and J by 4 bases, with 6 bases of the junction left unmatched. The CDR3 consists of 16 residues. CDR1 and CDR2 from the germline V gene are MGHRA and YSYEKL. DNA of the CDR3: TGCGCCAGCAGCCGCGGACTAGCGGGAGCGCGAGAGACCCAGTACTTC. Translation gives CASSRGLAGARETQYF.

V and J are TRBV9 and TRBJ1-2; 7 bases are shared with TRBD1. Germline trimming cut 3 bases from V and 0 bases from J; bases unmatched to any gene: 8. The CDR3 covers 16 residues. CDR1 and CDR2 from the germline V gene are SGDLS and YYNGEE. The CDR3 region is CASSGTGDLANYGYTF. In DNA form, the CDR3 reads TGTGCCAGCAGCGGGACAGGTGACTTAGCTAACTATGGCTACACCTTC.

The chain is built from TRBV21-1 and TRBJ2-3; the listed D gene, TRBD2, was not tested against the DNA. TRBV21-1 has pseudogene status. The CDR3 contains 13 residues. DNA of the CDR3: TGTGCCAGCAAGCGCCATAGCACAGATACGCAGTATTTT. This codes for CASKRHSTDTQYF.

The chain combines TRBV19 with TRBJ1-1, with D possibly being TRBD1 (6 bases). Germline values: CDR1 LNHDA, CDR2 SQIVND (reference sequence). CDR3 size: 15 residues. V was cut by 5 bases and J by 0 bases, with 13 bases left in between. The DNA for the CDR3 is TGTGCCAGTAGTGACAAGGGACAAATGAACACTGAAGCTTTCTTT. Its translation is CASSDKGQMNTEAFF.

The chain couples TRBV4-1 to TRBJ2-7; maybe TRBD1 (6 bases). The CDR3 spans 15 residues. Looked up from germline, CDR1 is MGHRA and CDR2 is YSYEKL. V was cut by 0 bases and J by 0 bases, with 9 bases left in between. The chain's CDR3 is CASSQETGSSYEQYF. Written as DNA, the CDR3 is TGCGCCAGCAGCCAAGAAACAGGGAGCTCCTACGAGCAGTACTTC.

This clone was observed once. The V and J genes are TRBV27 and TRBJ1-6, with a weak D call TRBD1 (6 bases). The V and J ends lost 2 bases and 0 bases respectively, with 17 bases between them. The CDR3 runs 19 residues. CDR1 and CDR2 from the germline V gene are MNHEY and SMNVEV (reference sequence). CDR3 protein: CASSLPRGGRSSYNSPLHF. The CDR3 nucleotides are TGTGCCAGCAGTTTACCCCGGGGGGGCAGGAGCTCCTATAATTCACCCCTCCACTTT.

The genes are TRBV29-1 and TRBJ2-7; 7 nucleotides line up with TRBD1. The germline CDR1 and CDR2 sequences are SQVTM and ANQGSEA. This CDR3 region has 14 residues. The junction had 8 bases not matched to a gene; V was cut back by 4 bases and J by 2 bases. DNA for the CDR3: TGCAGCGTTGCTCAGGGGGTCGGGACCTACGAGCAGTACTTC. Residues: CSVAQGVGTYEQYF.

The V call is TRBV6-1, the J call TRBJ1-5; D remains unclear. V was shortened by 1 base and J by 7 bases, with 14 bases between the two germline ends. From germline, CDR1 is MNHNS and CDR2 SASEGT. The CDR3 has 15 amino acids. As DNA, the CDR3 is TGTGCCAGCAGTGAAGGAGGCCCATGGGCACAGCCCCAGCATTTT. Its protein product is CASSEGGPWAQPQHF.

The chain couples TRBV2 to TRBJ1-2; D is undetermined. CDR3 length: 12 amino acids. V lost 4 bases, J lost 7 bases, and 10 bases lay in between. Germline V CDR1 and CDR2: SNHLY, FYNNEI. The DNA for the CDR3 is TGTGCCAGCAGTGTGGAGGGTCGTGGCTACACCTTC. Its translation: CASSVEGRGYTF. The complete variable domain, with remaining parts taken from reference TRBV2 and TRBJ1-2, reads EPEVTQTPSHQVTQMGQEVILRCVPISNHLYFYWYRQILGQKVEFLVSFYNNEISEKSEIFDDQFSVERPDGSNFTLKIRSTKLEDSAMYFCASSVEGRGYTFGSGTRLTVV.

V and J are TRBV30 and TRBJ1-2; TRBD1 matches 7 bases. V gave up 8 bases and J gave up 4 bases; unmatched junction bases: 10. Germline CDR1 GTSNPN, CDR2 SVGIG (reference sequence). This CDR3 spans 13 amino acids. The CDR3 sequence is CALGEGGGYGYTF. The CDR3 nucleotides read TGTGCCCTAGGAGAAGGGGGCGGCTATGGCTACACCTTC.

The chain joins TRBV2 to TRBJ1-1; D is possibly TRBD1 (6 bases). The germline V and J ends were trimmed by 11 bases and 1 base, with 14 bases remaining between them. Germline V lookup: CDR1 SNHLY, CDR2 FYNNEI. The CDR3 is made up of 13 amino acids. The CDR3: CAGGGQENTEAFF. The CDR3 DNA sequence: TGTGCCGGCGGGGGGCAGGAGAACACTGAAGCTTTCTTT.

The chain is built from TRBV2 and TRBJ2-1, with D perhaps matching TRBD1 or TRBD2 (5 bases each). V lost 6 bases to trimming and J lost 6 bases, with 15 bases between them. Germline CDR1 reads SNHLY; CDR2 reads FYNNEI. This CDR3 is 14 amino acids long. CDR3 DNA: TGTGCCAGCAGCCACCCCCGGGACCTCAATGAGCAGTTCTTC. Amino acids: CASSHPRDLNEQFF.